These 15 T cell receptor beta chains were all obtained from the same sample, sequenced in a study of early T cells in non-severe SARS-CoV-2 infection. TCRdb re-analysed the 5' RACE reads in MiXCR, keeping a single row per CDR3 protein. The table includes 25,000 to 35,000 distinct CDR3 sequences, roughly 4.6% detected once. The specimen was whole blood, collected at baseline. The origin of the receptors is an adult who was a healthcare worker with PCR-confirmed SARS-CoV-2 infection or an uninfected control (not recorded which).

This clonotype has a handful of counts. The gene calls are TRBV9 and TRBJ2-7; D gene uncertain. CDR3 size: 12 residues. V was pared by 0 bases and J by 7 bases, with 8 bases between. Germline CDR1 SGDLS, CDR2 YYNGEE. The CDR3: CASSVGYGEQYF. The CDR3 DNA reads as TGTGCCAGCAGCGTAGGCTATGGTGAGCAGTACTTC.

This clonotype has ten or more counts. The chain links TRBV11-2 to TRBJ1-1; D ambiguous. This CDR3 is built from 12 residues. CDR1 and CDR2 from the germline V gene are SGHAT and FQNNGV. Trimming cost V 0 bases and J 6 bases, with 5 bases left between them. The CDR3, as DNA: TGTGCCAGCAGCTTAGAGAGCGCTGAAGCTTTCTTT. Translation: CASSLESAEAFF.

In this sample, this clonotype turned up many times. This chain links TRBV12-3 or TRBV12-4 with TRBJ2-3; 9 positions agree with TRBD2. Losses at the gene ends were 4 bases for V and 6 bases for J; bases not matched to a gene: 14. The CDR3 has 17 amino acids. DNA for the CDR3: TGTGCCAGCAGTTCGCCCGGGGGCGGGAGGGCCTGGGATACGCAGTATTTT. It translates to CASSSPGGGRAWDTQYF.

This clonotype was counted many times. The chain joins TRBV28 to TRBJ2-3, with 9 bases aligning to TRBD2. V lost 5 bases and J lost 5; bases outside the gene matches: 14. From germline, CDR1 is MDHEN and CDR2 SYDVKM. The CDR3 sequence is 17 residues long. The CDR3 loop is CASSLPLRGGGVDTQYF. The CDR3 nucleotides are TGTGCCAGCAGTCTACCCCTGCGGGGGGGAGGTGTAGATACGCAGTATTTT.

This clonotype was found many times. The genes are TRBV19 and TRBJ1-5; D perhaps matches TRBD1 (6 bases). The CDR3 runs 16 residues. The V end was cut by 7 bases, the J end by 1 base, with 17 bases between. The V gene's germline CDR1 is LNHDA and CDR2 SQIVND (reference sequence). CDR3 DNA: TGTGCCAGTACCCGTTTAGTGGGACACAGCAATCAGCCCCAGCATTTT. This translates into CASTRLVGHSNQPQHF.

This clonotype was counted many times. The rearrangement uses TRBV27 and TRBJ1-5; D is unresolved. The CDR3 consists of 15 residues. Germline CDR1 reads MNHEY; CDR2 reads SMNVEV (reference sequence). Trimming cost V 8 bases and J 3 bases, with 17 bases left between them. CDR3 nucleotide sequence: TGTGCCAGCGTCAGCAGATTCGGGGACAATCAGCCCCAGCATTTT. The encoded protein is CASVSRFGDNQPQHF.

The V call is TRBV5-1, the J call TRBJ1-5, with 9 positions matching TRBD1. Germline trimming cut 4 bases from V and 2 bases from J; bases unmatched to any gene: 7. This CDR3 spans 16 amino acids. Germline V gives CDR1 SGHRS, CDR2 YFSETQ. CDR3 nucleotides: TGCGCCAGCAGCACCGGTGACAGGGGGGGCAATCAGCCCCAGCATTTT. It is translated as CASSTGDRGGNQPQHF.

This clonotype was recorded many times. This rearrangement joins TRBV9 to TRBJ1-4; D is ambiguous. The CDR3 consists of 10 residues. Trimming left V 7 bases short and J 8 bases short, with 6 bases between. Germline V gene lookup returns CDR1 SGDLS and CDR2 YYNGEE. Here the CDR3 DNA reads TGTGCCAGCGGTGGCGAAAAACTGTTTTTT. It specifies CASGGEKLFF. Looking up the rest from reference TRBV9 and TRBJ1-4 gives the full variable domain: DSGVTQTPKHLITATGQRVTLRCSPRSGDLSVYWYQQSLDQGLQFLIQYYNGEERAKGNILERFSAQQFPDLHSELNLSSLELGDSALYFCASGGEKLFFGSGTQLSVL.

This clonotype has more than one count but fewer than ten. This chain joins TRBV11-2 and TRBJ1-5; no definite D call. This CDR3 spans 14 amino acids. V lost 5 bases, J lost 0 bases, and 8 bases lay in between. Germline V CDR1 and CDR2: SGHAT, FQNNGV. In nucleotides, the CDR3 is TGTGCCAGCAGCCGGGGAAATAGCAATCAGCCCCAGCATTTT. Its translation is CASSRGNSNQPQHF.

This clonotype was observed at least ten times. J is TRBJ2-3 and V is TRBV10-3, with D tentatively TRBD1 (6 bases). CDR3 length: 15 amino acids. The V gene lost 2 bases and the J gene lost 2 bases, with 11 bases spanning the gap. The germline CDR1 and CDR2 sequences are ENHRY and SYGVKD. CDR3 residues: CAISEPGQPTDTQYF. The DNA for the CDR3 is TGTGCCATCAGTGAGCCGGGACAACCCACAGATACGCAGTATTTT.

This clonotype was recorded many times. The chain combines TRBV5-1 with TRBJ2-3; D gene unclear. Germline loops: CDR1 SGHRS, CDR2 YFSETQ. Trimming left V 0 bases short and J 2 bases short, with 4 bases between. The CDR3 is 13 residues long. The CDR3, as DNA: TGCGCCAGCAGCTTGGTTCCCACAGATACGCAGTATTTT. This gives the protein CASSLVPTDTQYF.

V is TRBV5-4 and J is TRBJ2-5; weak D call: TRBD2 (6 bases). With 4 bases removed from V and 4 bases from J, the gap between germline ends came to 17 bases. The CDR3 is made up of 15 amino acids. Germline V CDR1 and CDR2: SGHNT, YYREEE (reference sequence). CDR3 in amino acids: CASSHPRESRETQYF. CDR3 sequence (DNA): TGTGCCAGCAGCCATCCACGGGAGTCGAGAGAGACCCAGTACTTC.

This clonotype was seen at least ten times. This chain joins TRBV5-4 and TRBJ2-5; the D gene is possibly TRBD1 (5 bases). Trimming stripped 3 bases from V and 5 bases from J, with 8 bases between. This CDR3 spans 12 amino acids. Germline V lookup: CDR1 SGHNT, CDR2 YYREEE (reference sequence). CDR3 region: CASSSPGETQYF. DNA of the CDR3: TGTGCCAGCAGCTCGCCAGGGGAGACCCAGTACTTC.

There are many counts of this clonotype. The chain combines TRBV6-5 with TRBJ2-1; D may be TRBD2 (6 bases). The CDR3 has 12 residues. The ends were cut back, 4 bases at V and 8 bases at J, with 9 bases in the middle. Germline V gene data show CDR1 as MNHEY and CDR2 as SVGAGI. The CDR3 reads CASSSGLDEQFF. The CDR3 DNA reads TGTGCCAGCAGTTCGGGACTGGATGAGCAGTTCTTC.

This chain uses TRBV5-4 with TRBJ2-4, with TRBD2 matching 11 bases. This CDR3 spans 16 amino acids. Germline CDR1 and CDR2: SGHNT and YYREEE (reference sequence). Germline trimming cut 1 base from V and 5 bases from J; bases unmatched to any gene: 5. CDR3: CASSLSSGRRQNIQYF. CDR3 nucleotides: TGTGCCAGCAGCTTGTCTAGCGGGAGGAGACAAAACATTCAGTACTTC.